These 8 T cell receptor beta chains came from one sample sequenced in a study of blood T cell repertoires in COVID-19. Sequencing was performed with immunoSEQ multiplex PCR; in TCRdb, only in-frame clones are kept and a portion is missing. The data contain 250,000 to 300,000 clones, more than 80% of them seen just once; the ten biggest clones take up around 1.1%. Sequenced input: PBMCs or T cells enriched from blood (not recorded which). These receptors originate from a woman aged 25 to 39 who had recovered from COVID-19.

V usage is TRBV18 and J usage is TRBJ1-4, with 8 bases fitting TRBD1. The CDR3 contains 15 residues. CDR1 KGHSH and CDR2 LQKENI come from the germline V gene. V lost 4 bases, J lost 8 bases, and 9 bases stayed unmatched. The CDR3 loop reads CASSLTGVGDEKLFF. CDR3 nucleotides: TGTGCCAGCTCACTGACAGGGGTTGGTGACGAAAAACTGTTTTTT. The full variable domain, its missing parts supplied by reference TRBV18 and TRBJ1-4, is NAGVMQNPRHLVRRRGQEARLRCSPMKGHSHVYWYRQLPEEGLKFMVYLQKENIIDESGMPKERFSAEFPKEGPSILRIQQVVRGDSAAYFCASSLTGVGDEKLFFGSGTQLSVL.

This clone was picked up one time. The chain couples TRBV19 to TRBJ2-7; TRBD2 aligns across 11 bases. CDR3 length equals 16 residues. Germline CDR1 reads LNHDA; CDR2 reads SQIVND (reference sequence). The ends lost 6 bases at V and 5 bases at J; junction bases unmatched: 12. Here the CDR3 reads CASRAGLAGGGHEQYF. The CDR3 DNA reads TGTGCCAGTAGAGCCGGGCTAGCGGGAGGTGGGCACGAGCAGTACTTC.

The V call is TRBV7-6, the J call TRBJ2-7, with TRBD2 as a possible D gene (6 bases). Germline V CDR1 and CDR2: SGHVS, FNYEAQ. Trimming removed 0 bases from V and 4 bases from J, with 16 bases in between. There are 16 residues in the CDR3. The CDR3 is CASSLAASVPSYEQYF. CDR3 nucleotide sequence: TGTGCCAGCAGCTTAGCAGCTAGCGTCCCCAGTTACGAGCAGTACTTC.

The chain uses TRBV6-2 or TRBV6-3 and TRBJ2-3, with D uncertain. Germline-derived CDR1 and CDR2 are MNHEY and SVGEGT. The CDR3 covers 15 residues. V lost 0 bases and J lost 6, with 13 bases in between. The CDR3 sequence is CASSYSVILEDTQYF. Here the CDR3 DNA reads TGTGCCAGCAGTTACTCGGTTATTCTAGAGGATACGCAGTATTTT.

The V and J genes are TRBV28 and TRBJ2-1; 9 bases line up with TRBD1. The germline V gene has CDR1 MDHEN and CDR2 SYDVKM. V lost 6 bases and J lost 6; bases outside the gene matches: 12. This CDR3 is built from 16 residues. The CDR3 region is CASSSQDRGDLNEQFF. CDR3 coding DNA: TGTGCCAGCAGCTCCCAGGACAGGGGCGATCTCAATGAGCAGTTCTTC.

J is TRBJ2-2 and V is TRBV3-1 (or the pseudogene TRBV3-2), with 7 bases matching TRBD1. With V trimmed by 4 bases and J by 3 bases, 8 bases remained unmatched. Germline CDR1 LGHDT, CDR2 YNNKEL (reference sequence). The CDR3 is 16 amino acids. As DNA, the CDR3 is TGTGCCAGCAGCCTCCTTTGGACAGGATACACCGGGGAGCTGTTTTTT. Translation: CASSLLWTGYTGELFF.

The chain employs TRBV30 and TRBJ1-3; the D gene is possibly TRBD1 (6 bases). The germline gives CDR1 GTSNPN, CDR2 SVGIG (reference sequence). The CDR3 sequence is 16 residues long. V lost 0 bases and J 0 bases, leaving 12 bases between the germline ends. The CDR3 DNA reads as TGTGCCTGGAGTGTTGGTGGACAGAACTCTGGAAACACCATATATTTT. It specifies CAWSVGGQNSGNTIYF.

The chain joins TRBV5-1 to TRBJ2-1, with 11 nucleotides matching TRBD2. CDR3 length: 14 residues. The V segment lost 3 bases and the J segment 5 bases; nucleotides outside the gene matches: 1. Germline loops: CDR1 SGHRS, CDR2 YFSETQ. The CDR3 here is CASSSLAGDNEQFF. For the CDR3, the DNA is TGCGCCAGCAGCTCACTAGCGGGAGACAATGAGCAGTTCTTC.